Following are 21 T cell receptor beta chains from one sample sequenced in a study of Ad26.COV2.S vaccination and SARS-CoV-2 variants. Treatment described: approximately 18 received Ad26.COV2.S at low or high dose, single or two shots; 5 received placebo; per-sample allocation not given. At day 63 after the first vaccine or placebo injection, samples were drawn. The protocol was immunoSEQ multiplex PCR, while the TCRdb copy is restricted to in-frame clones and leaves out a portion. This table holds 300,000 to 400,000 clones, about 87% found once. Sequencing used peripheral blood, obtained in a trial of Ad26.COV2.S vaccine versus placebo. The origin of the receptors is a person aged 18-60 years who received the Ad26.COV2.S COVID-19 vaccine or a placebo.

The rearrangement links TRBV27 to TRBJ2-7; 8 bases line up with TRBD1. The J segment lost 4 bases and the V segment lost 3 bases, leaving 8 bases of the junction unmatched. This CDR3 has 15 amino acids. Germline values: CDR1 MNHEY, CDR2 SMNVEV (reference sequence). This CDR3 reads CASSFRGQVDYEQYF. The CDR3 DNA is TGTGCCAGCAGTTTCAGGGGACAGGTCGATTACGAGCAGTACTTC.

This rearrangement joins TRBV30 to TRBJ2-1, with 10 positions matching TRBD2. The CDR3 loop spans 14 amino acids. Germline assignment: CDR1 GTSNPN and CDR2 SVGIG (reference sequence). The V and J ends lost 1 base and 4 bases, in that order; junction bases with no gene match: 1. The CDR3 DNA reads TGTGCCTGGAGTGGGACTAGCGGTTACAATGAGCAGTTCTTC. Its translation is CAWSGTSGYNEQFF.

J is TRBJ2-1 and V is TRBV7-3; D remains unclear. The CDR3 length is 12 residues. The V end was cut by 0 bases, the J end by 3 bases, with 0 bases between. Germline CDR1 and CDR2: SGHTA and FQGTGA. As DNA, the CDR3 is TGTGCCAGCAGCTTAACCTACAATGAGCAGTTCTTC. Encoded protein: CASSLTYNEQFF.

The V call is TRBV5-1, the J call TRBJ2-7; D is perhaps TRBD1 (6 bases). This CDR3 contains 16 residues. Trimming removed 0 bases at V and 3 bases at J, with 16 bases between. Germline CDR1 SGHRS, CDR2 YFSETQ. The CDR3: CASSLGNRERSYEQYF. CDR3 nucleotide sequence: TGCGCCAGCAGCTTGGGCAACAGGGAACGAAGCTACGAGCAGTACTTC. The full variable domain, completed using reference TRBV5-1 and TRBJ2-7, is KAGVTQTPRYLIKTRGQQVTLSCSPISGHRSVSWYQQTPGQGLQFLFEYFSETQRNKGNFPGRFSGRQFSNSRSEMNVSTLELGDSALYLCASSLGNRERSYEQYFGPGTRLTVT.

The V gene is TRBV7-3, the J gene TRBJ2-3; TRBD2 agrees at 8 bases. CDR3 length equals 18 residues. Germline V gene data show CDR1 as SGHTA and CDR2 as FQGTGA. J lost 4 bases, V lost 2 bases, and 14 bases had no gene match. The CDR3 sequence is CASSLYSDQRETADTQYF. The CDR3, as DNA: TGTGCCAGCAGCTTATATTCAGACCAGCGGGAGACCGCAGATACGCAGTATTTT.

Note on this clone: Different DNA sequences within this sample yield the same CDR3. V gene TRBV5-1 combines with J gene TRBJ1-1; D may be TRBD1 (5 bases). There are 14 residues in the CDR3. V was clipped by 4 bases and J by 2 bases, with 12 bases between them. Per germline, CDR1 SGHRS and CDR2 YFSETQ. The CDR3 DNA is TGCGCCAGCAGCGGCGGGACGGCAAACACTGAAGCTTTCTTT. Translated, it gives CASSGGTANTEAFF.

Notes on this clone: The same CDR3 arises from other DNA sequences in this sample as well. This chain links TRBV5-1 with TRBJ1-2, with no clear D. Germline V CDR1 and CDR2: SGHRS, YFSETQ. CDR3 length equals 14 residues. Trimming removed 4 bases at V and 2 bases at J, with 12 bases between. CDR3 residues: CASSLDGGNYGYTF. Here the CDR3 DNA reads TGCGCCAGCAGCCTTGATGGCGGCAACTATGGCTACACCTTC.

The chain joins TRBV28 to TRBJ1-6; D not certain. CDR3 length: 13 amino acids. The V and J ends lost 6 bases and 12 bases respectively, with 15 bases between them. Per germline, CDR1 MDHEN and CDR2 SYDVKM. The CDR3 reads CASSSGKILPLHF. In DNA, the CDR3 is TGTGCCAGCAGCTCGGGCAAGATCCTACCCCTCCACTTT.

The CDR3 reads CASSLIPGFTGELFF. The CDR3 bases are TGTGCCAGCAGCTTAATTCCGGGTTTCACCGGGGAGCTGTTTTTT. This chain uses TRBV7-9 with TRBJ2-2; D gene uncertain. V shed 2 bases and J shed 4 bases, with 11 bases lying between them. Germline lookup yields CDR1 SEHNR and CDR2 FQNEAQ (reference sequence). The length of the CDR3 is 15 residues.

The chain is built from TRBV5-5 and TRBJ2-6; TRBD1 is a possible D gene (6 bases). CDR1 is SGHKS and CDR2 is YYEKEE in the germline V gene (reference sequence). V was trimmed by 4 bases and J by 0 bases, leaving 8 bases between them. CDR3 length equals 15 residues. The CDR3 region has the DNA TGTGCCAGCAGCAGGGACATCTCTGGGGCCAACGTCCTGACTTTC. It translates to CASSRDISGANVLTF.

The rearrangement uses TRBV7-2 and TRBJ2-7; TRBD1 matches 9 bases. The CDR3 spans 16 residues. CDR1 is SGHTA and CDR2 is FQGNSA in the germline V gene. V was clipped by 2 bases and J by 6 bases; unmatched bases: 11. The CDR3 protein is CASSLPGGQGVGEQYF. The CDR3 DNA sequence: TGTGCCAGCAGCTTACCGGGGGGACAGGGAGTAGGCGAGCAGTACTTC.

This chain joins TRBV4-2 and TRBJ1-5, with a possible D match to TRBD1 (5 bases). The CDR3 length is 14 residues. Germline loops: CDR1 LGHNA, CDR2 YNFKEQ. Trimming pared 3 bases from V and 4 bases from J, leaving 10 bases between. The CDR3 protein is CASSQFKGNQPQHF. CDR3 DNA: TGTGCCAGCAGCCAGTTTAAGGGGAATCAGCCCCAGCATTTT.

This chain uses TRBV4-3 with TRBJ1-2; D uncertain. V lost 0 bases and J 3 bases, leaving 11 bases between the germline ends. The CDR3 runs 15 residues. Germline-derived CDR1 and CDR2 are LGHNA and YSLEER. The CDR3 spells CASSQEGTDYYGYTF. The CDR3 nucleotides are TGCGCCAGCAGCCAAGAGGGCACAGACTACTATGGCTACACCTTC.

The chain has TRBV28 and TRBJ1-2; 7 bases map to TRBD1. This CDR3 contains 17 residues. The germline V gene has CDR1 MDHEN and CDR2 SYDVKM. Losses at the gene ends were 6 bases for V and 4 bases for J; bases not matched to a gene: 17. CDR3 in DNA: TGTGCCAGCAGCCCCGCCGGCCGGACAGGAACAATCTATGGCTACACCTTC. It encodes CASSPAGRTGTIYGYTF.

The chain is built from TRBV18 and TRBJ2-4; D may be TRBD1 or TRBD2 (7 bases each). V lost 1 base to trimming and J lost 9 bases, with 13 bases between them. This CDR3 region has 14 residues. Germline-derived CDR1 and CDR2 are KGHSH and LQKENI. CDR3 residues: CASSPQRGQSIQYF. Here the CDR3 DNA reads TGTGCCAGCTCACCACAGCGGGGACAGTCCATTCAGTACTTC.

About this clone itself: The identical CDR3 is also encoded by other nucleotide sequences in the sample. The CDR3 reads CASSQEPSSGANVLTF. The CDR3 DNA reads as TGCGCCAGCAGCCAAGAACCATCTTCTGGGGCCAACGTCCTGACTTTC. V gene TRBV4-3 combines with J gene TRBJ2-6; D is unresolved. There are 16 residues in the CDR3. Germline V gives CDR1 LGHNA, CDR2 YSLEER. Trimming cost V 0 bases and J 1 base, with 7 bases left between them.

This clone came up a few times. The V gene is TRBV6-2 or TRBV6-3, the J gene TRBJ1-1; TRBD1 agrees at 10 bases. Germline V lookup: CDR1 MNHEY, CDR2 SVGEGT. Trimming removed 4 bases from V and 4 bases from J; junction bases left unmatched: 9. This CDR3 region has 16 residues. The CDR3 nucleotides read TGTGCCAGCAGTTCGATTGGACGGGACAGGGGCACTGAAGCTTTCTTT. This gives the protein CASSSIGRDRGTEAFF.

The V gene is TRBV5-4, the J gene TRBJ2-2, with unresolved D. The CDR3 is made up of 12 amino acids. CDR1 is SGHNT and CDR2 is YYREEE in the germline V gene (reference sequence). Trimming left V 3 bases short and J 8 bases short, with 8 bases between. CDR3 loop: CASSSLWGELFF. CDR3 sequence (DNA): TGTGCCAGCAGCTCTTTATGGGGGGAGCTGTTTTTT.

In this sample, this clone turned up once. The chain links TRBV19 to TRBJ1-4; 8 bases map to TRBD1. Germline CDR1 LNHDA, CDR2 SQIVND (reference sequence). The V gene end was trimmed by 10 bases and the J gene end by 4 bases; junction bases not matched to a gene: 8. This CDR3 has 14 residues. CDR3 DNA sequence: TGTGCCACAGACCGGACAGGGAATAATGAAAAACTGTTTTTT. This translates into CATDRTGNNEKLFF.

The J gene is TRBJ2-1, the V gene TRBV6-5; no reliable D call. The CDR3 runs to 12 residues. Trimming took 2 bases from V and 3 from J, leaving 2 bases between them. CDR1 MNHEY and CDR2 SVGAGI come from the germline V gene. The CDR3, as DNA: TGTGCCAGCAGTTACAGCTACAATGAGCAGTTCTTC. Translating gives CASSYSYNEQFF.

The rearrangement links TRBV11-3 to TRBJ2-1; 7 positions agree with TRBD2. CDR1 and CDR2 (germline): SGHNT, YENEEA. The CDR3 extends over 16 amino acids. J gave up 0 bases and V 3 bases, and 5 bases lay outside the gene matches. The CDR3 bases are TGTGCCAGCAGCTTTAGCGGGTTCAACTCCTACAATGAGCAGTTCTTC. Protein: CASSFSGFNSYNEQFF.